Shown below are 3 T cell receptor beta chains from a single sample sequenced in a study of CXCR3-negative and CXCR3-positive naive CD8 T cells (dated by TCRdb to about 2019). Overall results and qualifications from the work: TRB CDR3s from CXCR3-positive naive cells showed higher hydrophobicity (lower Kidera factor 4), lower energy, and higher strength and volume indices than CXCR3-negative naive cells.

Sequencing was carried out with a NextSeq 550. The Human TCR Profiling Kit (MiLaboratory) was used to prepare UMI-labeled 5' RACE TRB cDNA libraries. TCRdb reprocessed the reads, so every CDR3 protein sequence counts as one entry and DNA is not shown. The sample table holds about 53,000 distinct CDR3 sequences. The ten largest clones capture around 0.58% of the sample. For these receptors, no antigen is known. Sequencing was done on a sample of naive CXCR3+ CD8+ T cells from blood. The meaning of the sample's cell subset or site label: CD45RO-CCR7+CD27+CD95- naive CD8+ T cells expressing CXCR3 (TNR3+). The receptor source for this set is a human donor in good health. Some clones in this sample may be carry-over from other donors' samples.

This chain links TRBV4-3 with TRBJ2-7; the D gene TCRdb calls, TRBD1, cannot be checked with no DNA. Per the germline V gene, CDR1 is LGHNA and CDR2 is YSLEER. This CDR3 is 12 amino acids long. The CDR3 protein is CASSGQSHEQYF.

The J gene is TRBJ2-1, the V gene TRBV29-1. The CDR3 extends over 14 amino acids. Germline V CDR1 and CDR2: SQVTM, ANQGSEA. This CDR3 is CSVEKGSSYNEQFF.

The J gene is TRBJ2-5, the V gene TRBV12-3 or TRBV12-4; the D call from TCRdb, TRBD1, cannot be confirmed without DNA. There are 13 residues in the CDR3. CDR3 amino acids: CASDRQAGGAQYF.